Reported below is one T cell receptor beta chain. This clonotype was seen only once. Its antigen remains undetermined. The junction shows a germline mismatch at one end, possibly a read error. Libraries of naive CD8 T cells were built from anywhere between about 19,000 and 1,100,000 sorted cells, with 10%, 30% or 50% of the purified RNA used. Naive CD8 T cells, defined as CD8+CD4-CCR7+CD45RA+, were FACS-sorted into RLT Plus buffer on a BD FACSAria II. Around 11 TCR copies' worth of Jurkat RNA were spiked into roughly 20,000-1,000,000 naive CD8 T cell samples to test detection sensitivity. Enrichment of CD8 T cells was done with RosetteSep CD8+ T Cell Enrichment Cocktail plus Ficoll-Paque, and ACK red cell lysis came afterward. The CDR3 spans 15 residues, from the cysteine through the phenylalanine. Only CDR3 DNA remains: 45 bases, in frame from the first base. CDR1 LGHNA and CDR2 YNFKEQ are derived from the germline V gene.

The data derive from a study of molecular identifiers for immune sequencing clone quantification (dated by TCRdb to 2016 to 2019). Study-wide context: For a replicate experiment, the RNA from either approximately 20,000 or 100,000 naive CD8 T cells was divided into five aliquots, and four of those aliquots went on to sequencing. CD8 T cells were used in a methods study to benchmark molecular-identifier clustering-based TCR repertoire sequencing (MIDCIRS) and TCR RNA copy counting. What the research found in general, with its limitations: When barcode sub-clustering was left out, chimeric consensus sequences inflated TCR diversity, with chimeras reaching as high as 47%. Modeling estimated about 2.8 recovered TCR RNA copies per cell, compared with about 10 by digital PCR, which implies about 30% capture efficiency. A single cell's worth of spiked-in Jurkat TCR RNA was reported detectable even among 850,000 to 1,000,000 naive CD8 T cells. Spiked-in Jurkat TCR RNA (about ten copies' worth), which is not part of the donor repertoire, was contained in the naive libraries. Highly expanded clone sizes could be underestimated if identical TCR molecules share a barcode. Clones above 20 RNA copies held over 99% of molecules in CMV-specific effector cells but under 1% in naive cells.

Library method: PCR. This sample was sequenced with a NextSeq 500. Preparation of bulk TCR libraries followed a previously described approach, with the TCR primers listed in Table S5. Purification of total RNA was performed with the Qiagen AllPrep DNA/RNA kit. Reads from multiple sequencing runs of the same library were pooled before analysis. The published analysis was carried out like this. Reads were retained only if an exact TCR constant sequence was present, and the retained reads were trimmed to 150 nt and grouped according to their 12-nt molecular barcodes. Reads inside each barcode group were sub-clustered using a 15% Levenshtein threshold, and a quality-weighted consensus sequence was constructed for each RNA molecule. Non-functional sequences were filtered out, along with any lower-count sequence sitting one edit away from another sequence. On the basis of fitting two negative binomial distributions, barcode sub-clusters with fewer than 20% of the maximum read count were discarded. The public reads were reanalyzed by TCRdb: fastp trimming at Q25, MiXCR alignment, in-frame beta chains only. A single entry per CDR3 protein holds the most common genes and DNA from its merged rows. TCRdb assigned the V and J calls; the authors' analysis was not used. In this sample the table shows a few hundred thousand distinct CDR3 sequences, roughly 26% of which occur a single time. The ten largest account for around 0.79% of the sample.

The chain uses TRBV4-2 and TRBJ2-7, with TRBD2 identical over 7 junction bases. Input material: naive CD8+ T cells from blood, with Jurkat cell RNA spiked in. In light of the paper, this sample's cell subset or site label describes: FACS-sorted CD8+CD4-CCR7+CD45RA+ naive T cells. The origin of this receptor is a human donor in good health. Some libraries in this study had Jurkat cell RNA spiked in. The DNA sequence reads TGTGCCCGCAGCCAGGAAAGCGGGATCGATATCGAGCAGTACTTC. Translated, this is CARSQESGIDIEQYF.